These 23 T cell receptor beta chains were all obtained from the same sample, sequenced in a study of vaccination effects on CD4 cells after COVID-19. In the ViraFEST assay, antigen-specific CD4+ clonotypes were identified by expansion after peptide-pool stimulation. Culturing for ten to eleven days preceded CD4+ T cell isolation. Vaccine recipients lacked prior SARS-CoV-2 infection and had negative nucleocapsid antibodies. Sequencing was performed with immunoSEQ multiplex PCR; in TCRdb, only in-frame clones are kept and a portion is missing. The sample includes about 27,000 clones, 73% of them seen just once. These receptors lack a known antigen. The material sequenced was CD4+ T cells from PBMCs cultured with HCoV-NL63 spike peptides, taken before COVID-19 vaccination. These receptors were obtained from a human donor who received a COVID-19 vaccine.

The CDR3 DNA reads TGTGCCAGCAGTTACCGAGCAATCGGGGAGCTGTTTTTT. Protein product: CASSYRAIGELFF. The rearrangement links TRBV6-6 to TRBJ2-2; no reliable D call. V was pared by 2 bases and J by 7 bases, with 8 bases between. Germline V gene data show CDR1 as MNHNY and CDR2 as SVGAGI (reference sequence). CDR3 length: 13 residues.

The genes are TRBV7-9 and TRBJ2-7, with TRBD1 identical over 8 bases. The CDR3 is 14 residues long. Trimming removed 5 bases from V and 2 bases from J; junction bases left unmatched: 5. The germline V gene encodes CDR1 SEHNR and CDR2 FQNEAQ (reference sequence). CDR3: CASSPGQGTYEQYF. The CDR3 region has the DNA TGTGCCAGCAGCCCAGGACAGGGCACCTACGAGCAGTACTTC.

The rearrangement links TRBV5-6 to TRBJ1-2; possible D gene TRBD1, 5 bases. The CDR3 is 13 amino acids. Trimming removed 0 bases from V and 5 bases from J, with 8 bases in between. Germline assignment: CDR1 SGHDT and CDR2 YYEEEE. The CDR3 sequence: CASSLAGGYGYTF. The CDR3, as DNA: TGTGCCAGCAGCTTGGCCGGGGGTTATGGCTACACCTTC.

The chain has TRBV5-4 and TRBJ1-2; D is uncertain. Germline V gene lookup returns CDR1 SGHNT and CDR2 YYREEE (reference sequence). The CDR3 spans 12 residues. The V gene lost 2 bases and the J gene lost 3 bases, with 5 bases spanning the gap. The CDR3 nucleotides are TGTGCCAGCAGCTTCGGGGACTATGGCTACACCTTC. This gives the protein CASSFGDYGYTF.

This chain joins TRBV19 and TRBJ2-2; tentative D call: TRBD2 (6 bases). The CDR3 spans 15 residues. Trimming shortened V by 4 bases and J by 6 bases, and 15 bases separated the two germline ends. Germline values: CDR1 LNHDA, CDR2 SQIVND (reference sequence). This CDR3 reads CASSNIRGGAGELFF. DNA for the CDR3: TGTGCCAGTAGTAATATCCGGGGAGGTGCCGGGGAGCTGTTTTTT.

CDR3 in amino acids: CASSPNSQVTDTQYF. In nucleotides, the CDR3 is TGTGCCAGCAGCCCCAATTCGCAGGTCACAGATACGCAGTATTTT. The chain combines TRBV7-9 with TRBJ2-3, with D unclear. The CDR3 is 15 amino acids. Per the germline V gene, CDR1 is SEHNR and CDR2 is FQNEAQ (reference sequence). V lost 5 bases and J 2 bases, leaving 14 bases between the germline ends.

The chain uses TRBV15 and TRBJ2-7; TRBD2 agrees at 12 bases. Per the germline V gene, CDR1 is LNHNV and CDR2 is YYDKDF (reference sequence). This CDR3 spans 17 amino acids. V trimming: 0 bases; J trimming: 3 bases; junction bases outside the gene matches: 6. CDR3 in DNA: TGTGCCACCAGCAGAGAACAAGGACTAGCGGGGAACTACGAGCAGTACTTC. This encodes CATSREQGLAGNYEQYF.

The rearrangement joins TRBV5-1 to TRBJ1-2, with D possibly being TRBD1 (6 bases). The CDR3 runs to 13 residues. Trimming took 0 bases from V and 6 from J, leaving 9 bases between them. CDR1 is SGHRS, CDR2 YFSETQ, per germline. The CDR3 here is CASSLGGPDGYTF. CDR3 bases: TGCGCCAGCAGCTTGGGGGGGCCGGATGGCTACACCTTC.

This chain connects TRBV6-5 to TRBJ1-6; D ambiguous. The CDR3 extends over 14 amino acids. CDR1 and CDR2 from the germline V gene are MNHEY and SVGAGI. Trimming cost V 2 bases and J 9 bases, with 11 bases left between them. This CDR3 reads CASSYREVGSPLHF. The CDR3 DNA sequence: TGTGCCAGCAGTTACAGGGAGGTTGGTTCACCCCTCCACTTT.

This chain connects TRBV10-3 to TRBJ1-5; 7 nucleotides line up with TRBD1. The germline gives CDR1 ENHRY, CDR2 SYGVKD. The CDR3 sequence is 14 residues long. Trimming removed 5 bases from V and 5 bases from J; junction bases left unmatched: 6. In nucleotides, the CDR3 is TGTGCCATCAGTAAAGCTCAGGGGGATCAGCCCCAGCATTTT. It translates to CAISKAQGDQPQHF.

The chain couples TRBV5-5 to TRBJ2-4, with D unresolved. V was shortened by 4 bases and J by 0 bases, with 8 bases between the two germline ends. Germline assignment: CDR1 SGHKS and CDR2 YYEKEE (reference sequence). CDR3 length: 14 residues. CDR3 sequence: CASSPPPAKNIQYF. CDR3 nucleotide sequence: TGTGCCAGCAGCCCGCCCCCAGCCAAAAACATTCAGTACTTC. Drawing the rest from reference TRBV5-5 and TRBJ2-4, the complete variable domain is DAGVTQSPTHLIKTRGQQVTLRCSPISGHKSVSWYQQVLGQGPQFIFQYYEKEERGRGNFPDRFSARQFPNYSSELNVNALLLGDSALYLCASSPPPAKNIQYFGAGTRLSVL.

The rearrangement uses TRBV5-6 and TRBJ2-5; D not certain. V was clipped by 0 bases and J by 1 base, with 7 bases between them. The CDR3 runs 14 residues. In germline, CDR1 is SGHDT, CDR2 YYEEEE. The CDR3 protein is CASSLVETQETQYF. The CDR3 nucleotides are TGTGCCAGCAGCTTGGTGGAAACCCAAGAGACCCAGTACTTC.

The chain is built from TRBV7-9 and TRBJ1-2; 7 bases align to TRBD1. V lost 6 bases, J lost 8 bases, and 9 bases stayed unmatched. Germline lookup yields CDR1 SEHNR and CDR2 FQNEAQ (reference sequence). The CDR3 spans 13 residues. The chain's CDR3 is CASRPKTGWGYTF. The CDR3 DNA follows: TGTGCCAGCAGACCGAAGACAGGGTGGGGCTACACCTTC.

As DNA, the CDR3 is TGTGCCAGCAGCGGGCCGGGCCCGGGTTACACCGGGGAGCTGTTTTTT. Residues: CASSGPGPGYTGELFF. The V gene is TRBV9, the J gene TRBJ2-2; D unresolved. Trimming removed 3 bases at V and 3 bases at J, with 15 bases between. The germline V gene has CDR1 SGDLS and CDR2 YYNGEE. The CDR3 length is 16 residues.

CDR3 in DNA: TGTGCCAGCAGCTCCGGACAGGGAGCTTTCTTT. This translates into CASSSGQGAFF. The J gene is TRBJ1-1, the V gene TRBV6-2 or TRBV6-3, with TRBD1 matching 8 bases. Trimming took 6 bases from V and 10 from J; bases not matched to a gene: 4. The CDR3 covers 11 residues. Germline values: CDR1 MNHEY, CDR2 SVGEGT.

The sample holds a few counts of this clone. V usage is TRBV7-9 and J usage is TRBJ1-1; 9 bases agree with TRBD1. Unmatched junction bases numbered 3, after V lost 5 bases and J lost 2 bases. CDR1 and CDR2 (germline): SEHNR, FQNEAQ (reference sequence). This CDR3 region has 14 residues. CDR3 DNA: TGTGCCAGCAGCAAGGACAGGGGAAACACTGAAGCTTTCTTT. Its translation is CASSKDRGNTEAFF.

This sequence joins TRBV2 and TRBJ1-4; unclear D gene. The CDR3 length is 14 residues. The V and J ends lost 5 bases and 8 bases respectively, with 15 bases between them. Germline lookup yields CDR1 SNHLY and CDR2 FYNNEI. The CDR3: CASSFRASQEKLFF. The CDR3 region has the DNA TGTGCCAGCAGTTTCCGGGCGTCCCAGGAAAAACTGTTTTTT.

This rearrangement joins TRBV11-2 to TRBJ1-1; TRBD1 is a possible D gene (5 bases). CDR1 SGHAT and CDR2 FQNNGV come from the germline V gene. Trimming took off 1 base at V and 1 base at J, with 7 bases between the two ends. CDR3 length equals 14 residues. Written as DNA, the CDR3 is TGTGCCAGCAGCTTAGGTCAGGGGAACACTGAAGCTTTCTTT. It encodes CASSLGQGNTEAFF.

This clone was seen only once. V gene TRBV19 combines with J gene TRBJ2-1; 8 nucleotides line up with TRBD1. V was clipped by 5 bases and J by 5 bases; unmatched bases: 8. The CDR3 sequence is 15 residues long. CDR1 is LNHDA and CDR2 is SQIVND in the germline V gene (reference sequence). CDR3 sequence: CASSARDRRNNEQFF. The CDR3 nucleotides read TGTGCCAGTAGTGCCCGGGACAGGAGAAACAATGAGCAGTTCTTC. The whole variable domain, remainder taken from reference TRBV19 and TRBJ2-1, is DGGITQSPKYLFRKEGQNVTLSCEQNLNHDAMYWYRQDPGQGLRLIYYSQIVNDFQKGDIAEGYSVSREKKESFPLTVTSAQKNPTAFYLCASSARDRRNNEQFFGPGTRLTVL.

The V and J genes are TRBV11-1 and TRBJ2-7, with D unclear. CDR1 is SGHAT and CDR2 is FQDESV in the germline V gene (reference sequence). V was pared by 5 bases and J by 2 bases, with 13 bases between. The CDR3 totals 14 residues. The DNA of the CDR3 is TGTGCCAGCAGCCCTCCGGAACCGCCCTACGAGCAGTACTTC. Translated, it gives CASSPPEPPYEQYF.

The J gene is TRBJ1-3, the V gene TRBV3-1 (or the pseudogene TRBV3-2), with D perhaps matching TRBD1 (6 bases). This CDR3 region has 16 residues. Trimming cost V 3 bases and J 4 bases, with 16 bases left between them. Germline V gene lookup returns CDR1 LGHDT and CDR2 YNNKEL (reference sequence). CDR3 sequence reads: CASSQAGGAGGNTIYF. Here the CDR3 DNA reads TGTGCCAGCAGCCAGGCGGGGGGGGCCGGGGGAAACACCATATATTTT.

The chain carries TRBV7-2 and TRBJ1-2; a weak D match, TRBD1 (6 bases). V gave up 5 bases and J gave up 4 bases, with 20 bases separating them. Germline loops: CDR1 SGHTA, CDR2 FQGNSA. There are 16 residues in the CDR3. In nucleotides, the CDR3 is TGTGCCAGCAGCGAACCTAGGGGGGGGCGCTTCTATGGCTACACCTTC. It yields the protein CASSEPRGGRFYGYTF.

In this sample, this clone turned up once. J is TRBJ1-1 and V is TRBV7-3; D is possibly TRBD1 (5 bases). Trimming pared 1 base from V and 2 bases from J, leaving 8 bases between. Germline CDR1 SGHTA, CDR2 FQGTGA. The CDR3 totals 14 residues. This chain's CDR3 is CASSLMGLNTEAFF. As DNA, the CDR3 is TGTGCCAGCAGCTTAATGGGGCTAAACACTGAAGCTTTCTTT.